This record looks at one T cell receptor beta chain sequence and its context. The entry originates in a study of blood T cell repertoires in COVID-19. Study-level background: Samples taken during acute and convalescent COVID-19 were collected in the United States, Italy and Spain. Sample material is recorded as cDNA or gDNA derived from T cells, B-cell-depleted T cells, or PBMCs.

As originally analysed: Amplification of reference gene primers provided the estimated nucleated cell counts. The data were produced by immunoSEQ multiplex PCR, yet TCRdb's version contains in-frame clones alone and is incomplete. That table is the source of V, J and clone size, and D and trimming were worked out from the DNA. The sample has about 110,000 clones, more than 70% seen once. CDR1 and CDR2 (germline): SEHNR, FQNEAQ (reference sequence). This CDR3 has 15 amino acids. The junction had 6 bases not matched to a gene; V was cut back by 5 bases and J by 2 bases. The chain recombines TRBV7-9 with TRBJ1-2; 9 bases are shared with TRBD1. This TCR was recovered from a man between 65 and 85 years old with acute or convalescent COVID-19. The sequencing sample was made of peripheral blood. The CDR3 DNA reads TGTGCCAGCAGCCCGGGACAGGGACTAAACTATGGCTACACCTTC. Translated: CASSPGQGLNYGYTF.